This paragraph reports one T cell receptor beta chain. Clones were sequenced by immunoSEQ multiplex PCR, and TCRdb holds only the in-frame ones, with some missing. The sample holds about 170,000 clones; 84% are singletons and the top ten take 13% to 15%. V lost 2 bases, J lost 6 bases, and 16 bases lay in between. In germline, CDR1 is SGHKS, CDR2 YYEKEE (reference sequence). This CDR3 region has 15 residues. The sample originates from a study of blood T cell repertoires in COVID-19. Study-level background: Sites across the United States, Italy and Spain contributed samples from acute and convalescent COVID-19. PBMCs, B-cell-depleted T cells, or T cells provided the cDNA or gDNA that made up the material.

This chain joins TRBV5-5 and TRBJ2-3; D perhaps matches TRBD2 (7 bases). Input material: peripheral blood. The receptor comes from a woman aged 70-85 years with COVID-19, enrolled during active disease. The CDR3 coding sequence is TGTGCCAGCAGCTTCTATTATCGGGGGGCTGATACGCAGTATTTT. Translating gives CASSFYYRGADTQYF.